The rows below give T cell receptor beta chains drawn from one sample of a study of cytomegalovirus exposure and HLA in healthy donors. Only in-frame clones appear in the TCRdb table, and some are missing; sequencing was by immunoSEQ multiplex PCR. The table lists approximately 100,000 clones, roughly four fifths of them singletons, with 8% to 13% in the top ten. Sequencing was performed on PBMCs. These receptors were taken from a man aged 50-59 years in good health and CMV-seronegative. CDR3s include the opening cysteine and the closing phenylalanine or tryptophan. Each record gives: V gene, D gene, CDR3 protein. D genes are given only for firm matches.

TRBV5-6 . CASSLVSYGYTF
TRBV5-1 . CASSPLSTPTSGNTIYF
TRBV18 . CASSPYAGETQYF
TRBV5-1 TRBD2 CASSLLPSDTGGYEQYF
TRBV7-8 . CASSLQGNQPQHF
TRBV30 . CAWRPGRAANEKLFF
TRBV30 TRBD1 CAWARQGGTEAFF
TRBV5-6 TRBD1 CASSPGTGGDYGYTF
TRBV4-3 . CASSYSATGEVYEQYF
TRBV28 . CASRGSNQPQHF
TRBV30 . CAWRSRAGELFF
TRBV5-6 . CASSSRGRDIGTAFF
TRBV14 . CASSHLVKPQGNEQFF
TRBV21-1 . CASSKGCGRGRGDEQYF
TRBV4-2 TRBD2 CASSQDWGGQETQYF
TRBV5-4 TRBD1 CASSSGGGQGGYGYTF
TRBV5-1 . CASSIGAFTEAFF
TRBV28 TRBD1 CASSLTGVGDQPQHF
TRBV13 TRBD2 CATRTSGRYVYNEQFF
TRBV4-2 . CASTSIKGEGRRDEQFF
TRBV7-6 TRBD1 CASSSTVDRGDSGYTF
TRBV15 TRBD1 CATSRGRGTGFDEQYF
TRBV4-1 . CASSQGTGLNQPQHF
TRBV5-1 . CATGPGQPNTEAFF
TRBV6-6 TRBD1 CASSYSRQGTGELFF
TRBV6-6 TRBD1 CASSYRRTGGEQYF
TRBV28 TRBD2 CASSVAGEETQYF
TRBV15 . CATSNPPYYEQYF
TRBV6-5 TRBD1 CASSRTGHEQYF
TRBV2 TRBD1 CASSEGDSKQYF
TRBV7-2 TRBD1 CASSPNRGGEQYF
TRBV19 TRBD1 CASSMGQGIYEQYF
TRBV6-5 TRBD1 CASSWDRGGISPLHF
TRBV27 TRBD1 CARSCRRDREILPAKNIQYF
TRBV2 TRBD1 CASRPGQPSGNTIYF
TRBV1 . CTTPRRVGDTEAFF
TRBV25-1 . CASSVIGYGANVLTF
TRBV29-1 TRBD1 CSVRDRANTGELFF
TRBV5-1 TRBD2 CASTFPGGQETQYF
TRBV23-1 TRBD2 CASSQSPRLAGVWTDTQYF
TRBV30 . CAWSVPHSYEQYF
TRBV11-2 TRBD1 CASSRTGGRNTIYF
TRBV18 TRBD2 CASSAATGGIAYEQYF
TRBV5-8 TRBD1 CASSRTGDYQETQYF
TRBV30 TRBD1 CACPGGTGRSPLHF
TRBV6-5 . CASSYSTPGAYEQYF
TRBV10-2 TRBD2 CASSASGGTYEQYF
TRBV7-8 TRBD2 CASSLLVAGGSEQYF
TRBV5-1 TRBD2 CASSLAGELAKNIQYF
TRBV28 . CASSSGGNGYTF
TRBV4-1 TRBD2 CASRRLLAGEETQYF
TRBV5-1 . CASSFERTTYNEQFF
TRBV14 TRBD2 CASSQLIAGLEETQYF
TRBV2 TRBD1 CASSRQGNTEAFF
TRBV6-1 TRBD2 CASSELRLAGEFTDTQYF
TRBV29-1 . CSVPNPGGGGTGELFF
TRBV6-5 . CASSNHRDGGEKLFF